These T cell receptor beta chains were read from a single sample in a study of blood T cell repertoires in COVID-19. The table came from immunoSEQ multiplex PCR; TCRdb's copy has only in-frame clones and leaves some out. The data show approximately 230,000 clones, with about 85% seen just once and 3% held by the top ten. Sequencing was carried out using peripheral blood. The receptors derive from a man aged 18 to 29 with active or convalescent COVID-19. Each CDR3 is given with its conserved first and last residue. Fields, in order: J gene, CDR3 length, clone size, D gene, V gene, CDR3 protein, CDR3 DNA. D genes are given only for firm matches. A clone size is listed for some rows: how often the clone was seen (once, few, many), or a class if it is expanded.

TRBJ1-2	19	-	TRBD1	TRBV13	CASSLGRFELDRGNYGYTF	TGTGCCAGCAGCTTAGGACGTTTTGAATTGGACAGGGGGAACTATGGCTACACCTTC
TRBJ1-4	14	once	-	TRBV9	CASSPREGWEKLFF	TGTGCCAGCAGCCCTCGCGAGGGTTGGGAAAAACTGTTTTTT
TRBJ1-1	14	few	TRBD1	TRBV29-1	CSAKLGQLNTEAFF	TGCAGCGCCAAATTGGGACAGTTGAACACTGAAGCTTTCTTT
TRBJ1-1	13	-	-	TRBV3-1/TRBV3-2	CATTSLSGTEAFF	TGTGCCACCACCAGCCTCTCAGGCACTGAAGCTTTCTTT
TRBJ2-7	18	-	TRBD2	TRBV4-3	CASSRWTSGRIPNYEQYF	TGCGCCAGCAGCCGCTGGACTAGCGGGAGAATCCCTAACTACGAGCAGTACTTC
TRBJ2-1	16	few	TRBD1	TRBV15	CATSGERQGASQGQFF	TGTGCCACCAGCGGAGAAAGGCAGGGGGCTTCACAGGGGCAGTTCTTC
TRBJ1-1	15	-	TRBD1	TRBV6-5	CASSYSRTGNTEAFF	TGTGCCAGCAGTTACTCGCGGACAGGCAACACTGAAGCTTTCTTT
TRBJ1-3	12	-	-	TRBV6-2/TRBV6-3	CASSFSGATIYF	TGTGCCAGCAGTTTCTCAGGGGCCACCATATATTTT
TRBJ2-7	19	once	TRBD1	TRBV27	CASRSSLNLGQLDSYEQYF	TGTGCCAGCAGATCCTCCCTAAATTTGGGACAGCTCGACTCCTACGAGCAGTACTTC
TRBJ1-2	12	-	TRBD1	TRBV19	CASGDRKGGYTF	TGTGCCAGCGGGGACAGGAAGGGTGGCTACACCTTC
TRBJ1-3	16	-	-	TRBV5-1	CASSEQPTSSGNTIYF	TGCGCCAGCAGTGAACAGCCTACCAGCTCTGGAAACACCATATATTTT
TRBJ2-7	15	-	-	TRBV6-5	CASSYSDGSSYEQYF	TGTGCCAGCAGTTACTCGGACGGGAGCTCCTACGAGCAGTACTTC
TRBJ2-7	13	-	TRBD2	TRBV19	CASTPSGIHEQYF	TGTGCCAGTACTCCAAGCGGGATCCACGAGCAGTACTTC
TRBJ2-5	15	-	-	TRBV5-1	CASSLAQGLQETQYF	TGCGCCAGCAGCTTGGCACAGGGCCTCCAAGAGACCCAGTACTTC
TRBJ1-1	13	-	-	TRBV27	CASSAQGNTEAFF	TGTGCCAGCAGTGCCCAGGGGAACACTGAAGCTTTCTTT
TRBJ1-3	15	-	-	TRBV30	CAWSVSWGRGNTIYF	TGTGCCTGGAGTGTATCTTGGGGCAGAGGAAACACCATATATTTT
TRBJ2-7	17	-	-	TRBV5-5	CASSVNLGADISYEQYF	TGTGCCAGCAGCGTTAATTTAGGGGCCGACATCTCCTACGAGCAGTACTTC
TRBJ1-3	16	-	-	TRBV14	CASSQVGKGRRNTIYF	TGTGCCAGCAGCCAAGTTGGAAAAGGGAGAAGAAACACCATATATTTT
TRBJ2-2	14	-	-	TRBV15	CASRRAPNTGELFF	TGTGCCTCACGGAGGGCACCTAACACCGGGGAGCTGTTTTTT
TRBJ2-2	19	once	TRBD2	TRBV7-6	CASSLAGGFYDRGTGELFF	TGTGCCAGCAGCTTAGCGGGGGGGTTCTACGACCGCGGCACCGGGGAGCTGTTTTTT
TRBJ2-5	14	-	-	TRBV18	CASSPRQGQETQYF	TGTGCCAGCTCACCACGGCAGGGCCAAGAGACCCAGTACTTC
TRBJ1-6	15	-	TRBD1	TRBV6-6	CASSYSTGVDSPLHF	TGTGCCAGCAGTTACTCGACAGGGGTTGATTCACCCCTCCACTTT
TRBJ1-4	12	once	-	TRBV7-9	CASTYGGGPNIF	TGTGCCAGCACCTACGGCGGGGGGCCGAACATTTTT
TRBJ1-6	15	-	-	TRBV24-1	CATIYRRGYNSPLHF	TGTGCCACCATTTACCGTCGGGGGTATAATTCACCCCTCCACTTT
TRBJ2-7	13	once	TRBD2	TRBV28	CASRKAGGHEQYF	TGTGCCAGCAGGAAAGCGGGAGGGCACGAGCAGTACTTC
TRBJ1-2	13	-	-	TRBV7-9	CASSFSRLYGYTF	TGTGCCAGCAGCTTTTCGCGACTCTATGGCTACACCTTC
TRBJ2-1	14	-	TRBD2	TRBV10-3	CATQGLAAYNEQFF	TGTGCCACACAAGGGCTAGCGGCCTACAATGAGCAGTTCTTC
TRBJ2-1	15	-	TRBD2	TRBV9	CASSGSGRGYNEQFF	TGTGCCAGCAGCGGTAGCGGGAGGGGTTACAATGAGCAGTTCTTC
TRBJ2-3	15	-	TRBD1	TRBV6-5	CASRGTGGRLDTQYF	TGTGCCAGCAGAGGGACAGGGGGCCGCCTAGATACGCAGTATTTT
TRBJ1-6	16	-	-	TRBV5-1	CASSLGQVPYNSPLHF	TGCGCCAGCAGCTTGGGACAGGTCCCCTATAATTCACCCCTCCACTTT
TRBJ1-5	12	-	-	TRBV28	CASTQGNQPQHF	TGTGCCAGCACTCAGGGCAATCAGCCCCAGCATTTT
TRBJ2-3	14	-	-	TRBV5-1	CASSSNQGTDTQYF	TGCGCCAGCAGCTCTAACCAGGGAACAGATACGCAGTATTTT
TRBJ2-5	13	few	TRBD1	TRBV6-5	CASKGAARETQYF	TGTGCCAGCAAGGGGGCGGCTCGCGAGACCCAGTACTTC
TRBJ1-5	15	once	-	TRBV5-1	CASSLQDSSNQPQHF	TGCGCCAGCAGCCTGCAGGACAGTAGCAATCAGCCCCAGCATTTT
TRBJ2-4	17	-	TRBD1	TRBV12-5	CASALTFDRGAKNIQYF	TGTGCTAGTGCCCTAACCTTCGACAGGGGAGCCAAAAACATTCAGTACTTC
TRBJ2-2	15	-	TRBD2	TRBV2	CASIWTSASTGELFF	TGTGCCAGCATCTGGACTAGCGCGTCCACCGGGGAGCTGTTTTTT
TRBJ2-2	14	-	-	TRBV6-5	CASRLQGGGGELFF	TGTGCCAGCAGACTTCAGGGGGGTGGCGGGGAGCTGTTTTTT
TRBJ2-1	15	once	-	TRBV7-2	CASSLDGSTYNEQFF	TGTGCCAGCAGCTTAGACGGGAGTACCTACAATGAGCAGTTCTTC
TRBJ2-2	13	few	-	TRBV6-6	CASIKGAGGELFF	TGTGCCAGCATTAAGGGCGCGGGCGGGGAGCTGTTTTTT
TRBJ1-2	15	-	-	TRBV7-2	CASSFRQDRDYGYTF	TGTGCCAGCAGCTTTAGACAGGATAGGGACTATGGCTACACCTTC
TRBJ2-7	14	-	-	TRBV6-2/TRBV6-3	CASSYSVGGYEQYF	TGTGCCAGCAGTTACTCGGTAGGGGGCTACGAGCAGTACTTC
TRBJ1-5	15	-	-	TRBV5-6	CASSAEDNSNQPQHF	TGTGCCAGCAGCGCCGAGGACAATAGCAATCAGCCCCAGCATTTT
TRBJ1-2	12	-	-	TRBV29-1	CSVENRVYGYTF	TGCAGCGTTGAAAACAGGGTCTATGGCTACACCTTC
TRBJ1-4	14	-	-	TRBV28	CASSVRAADEKLFF	TGTGCCAGCAGCGTGAGGGCCGCGGATGAAAAACTGTTTTTT
TRBJ1-6	15	-	-	TRBV21-1	CASSNWLVINSPLHF	TGTGCCAGCAGCAATTGGTTAGTTATTAATTCACCCCTCCACTTT
TRBJ2-7	14	-	-	TRBV6-2/TRBV6-3	CASSYYGRKGEQYF	TGTGCCAGCAGTTACTACGGGAGAAAGGGCGAGCAGTACTTC
TRBJ2-5	17	-	TRBD2	TRBV9	CASSVDPAGGLQETQYF	TGTGCCAGCAGCGTAGATCCAGCGGGGGGGCTTCAAGAGACCCAGTACTTC
TRBJ2-1	16	-	TRBD2	TRBV7-9	CASSLLGGGRGNEQFF	TGTGCCAGCAGCCTCCTGGGGGGCGGGAGGGGGAATGAGCAGTTCTTC
TRBJ2-7	15	-	TRBD1	TRBV6-1	CASSEGTGGFYEQYF	TGTGCCAGCAGTGAAGGGACAGGTGGATTCTACGAGCAGTACTTC
TRBJ2-3	17	-	TRBD2	TRBV25-1	CASSGRGLAANTDTQYF	TGTGCCAGCAGTGGTAGGGGACTAGCGGCGAATACAGATACGCAGTATTTT
TRBJ2-1	13	once	TRBD2	TRBV5-1	CASSLSGEGEQFF	TGCGCCAGCAGCTTGTCGGGGGAGGGTGAGCAGTTCTTC
TRBJ2-5	15	-	TRBD2	TRBV28	CASRGRRWGGETQYF	TGTGCCAGCAGGGGAAGGCGATGGGGAGGGGAGACCCAGTACTTC
TRBJ1-3	17	once	-	TRBV5-4	CASSQGQVGSSGNTIYF	TGTGCCAGCAGCCAGGGCCAGGTGGGAAGCTCTGGAAACACCATATATTTT
TRBJ1-2	13	few	-	TRBV7-9	CASSQTENYGYTF	TGTGCCAGCAGCCAGACAGAGAACTATGGCTACACCTTC
TRBJ1-2	11	-	-	TRBV29-1	CSVPHYYGYTF	TGCAGCGTGCCACATTACTATGGCTACACCTTC
TRBJ2-1	16	-	-	TRBV7-8	CASSFTPVSSYNEQFF	TGTGCCAGCAGCTTTACGCCGGTGAGCTCCTACAATGAGCAGTTCTTC
TRBJ1-1	14	few	-	TRBV11-3	CASSDQARGGEAFF	TGTGCCAGCAGCGACCAGGCGCGGGGGGGAGAAGCTTTCTTT
TRBJ2-2	15	-	-	TRBV7-8	CASSLALGSAGELFF	TGTGCCAGCAGCTTAGCGCTCGGCAGCGCCGGGGAGCTGTTTTTT
TRBJ2-2	14	once	-	TRBV27	CASSVIQGTGELFF	TGTGCCAGCAGTGTTATACAGGGTACCGGGGAGCTGTTTTTT